This TCR beta chain was recovered during a study of spatial heterogeneity in lung cancer. Study as a whole: Detected beta-chain sequences consistently exceeded alpha-chain sequences. In the raw reads, each unique TCR and UMI combination was present more than ten times on average.

Time point indicated: sample taken at primary tumor resection. Extraction of whole RNA from tumor, nontumor lung or frozen PBMC preceded unsorted sequencing. The cohort: 65 to 80 early-stage, untreated non-small cell lung cancer patients. This clonotype ranks as medium-sized. CDR3 length: 13 residues. In germline, CDR1 is SEHNR, CDR2 FQNEAQ (reference sequence). Between the trimmed V and J ends, which lost 1 base and 5 bases, there was a span of 6 bases. TCR cDNA molecules each had a unique molecular identifier. TCRdb used MiXCR to reprocess the 5' RACE reads, holding one entry per CDR3 protein. The data contain 5,500 to 7,500 distinct CDR3 sequences, around 3.8% of them seen just once; the ten biggest clones take up roughly 25%.

The clonotype comes from a female donor with early-stage non-small cell lung cancer. The source material was normal lung tissue next to the tumor, sampled at surgery. V usage is TRBV7-9 and J usage is TRBJ1-5; D gene uncertain. In nucleotides, the CDR3 is TGTGCCAGCAGCTTAGACAGTGATCAGCCCCAGCATTTT. Translation: CASSLDSDQPQHF.